The clone carrying this T cell receptor beta chain came up a few times. What it binds is unknown. The CDR3 extends over 15 amino acids. With 3 bases removed from V and 7 bases from J, the gap between germline ends came to 16 bases. CDR1 LGHNA and CDR2 YSLEER come from the germline V gene. UMIs and a universal primer site were added when TCR cDNA was made by 5'RACE template switching. From the 5' RACE reads, TCRdb called clonotypes with MiXCR, one entry per CDR3 protein. The sample has 170,000 or so distinct CDR3 sequences, about a tenth seen once. This sample stems from a study of T cells after yellow fever vaccination. Notes on the study in general: Contamination of FACS-sorted repertoires by abundant clonotypes from the bulk population could occur.

V usage is TRBV4-3 and J usage is TRBJ2-1, with D tentatively TRBD1 or TRBD2 (5 bases each). The starting material was CD8+ T cells sorted from PBMCs, obtained 45 days after the yellow fever booster vaccination. This TCR derives from a man aged 18-30 years who received the YFV17D yellow fever vaccine. DNA of the CDR3: TGCGCCAGCAGCCAGTATCCGGGACCTATTAATGAGCAGTTCTTC. This translates into CASSQYPGPINEQFF.